Below are 9 T cell receptor beta chains sequenced from a single sample in a study of blood T cell repertoires in COVID-19. Method: immunoSEQ multiplex PCR; TCRdb's copy keeps in-frame clones and lacks some. The table has about 70,000 clones, 75% to 90% seen once. Sequenced material: peripheral blood. The receptors derive from a human donor in a cohort sampled during active COVID-19.

There are a few counts of this clone. The V and J genes are TRBV7-9 and TRBJ2-3; D perhaps matches TRBD1 (5 bases). The V gene lost 5 bases and the J gene lost 8 bases, with 17 bases spanning the gap. Germline CDR1 reads SEHNR; CDR2 reads FQNEAQ (reference sequence). The CDR3 extends over 14 amino acids. This CDR3 reads CASSPSAAQGTQYF. As DNA, the CDR3 is TGTGCCAGCAGCCCTTCCGCCGCCCAGGGTACGCAGTATTTT.

The chain has TRBV5-1 and TRBJ2-1, with D possibly TRBD2 on 7 matching bases. The CDR3 spans 17 residues. V was pared by 4 bases and J by 0 bases, with 17 bases between. Per the germline V gene, CDR1 is SGHRS and CDR2 is YFSETQ. CDR3 sequence reads: CASSLGGPQISYNEQFF. Written as DNA, the CDR3 is TGCGCCAGCAGCCTGGGGGGGCCCCAAATCTCCTACAATGAGCAGTTCTTC.

The chain links TRBV10-3 to TRBJ2-1, with 12 bases lining up with TRBD2. Germline V gives CDR1 ENHRY, CDR2 SYGVKD. Trimming at V came to 5 bases and at J to 5 bases, leaving 1 base not matched to a gene. The CDR3 has 14 residues. CDR3 protein: CAISRTSGDNEQFF. In DNA, the CDR3 is TGTGCCATCAGTCGGACTAGCGGGGACAATGAGCAGTTCTTC.

The chain uses TRBV6-5 and TRBJ1-1; 10 bases are shared with TRBD1. The CDR3 loop spans 16 amino acids. V trimming: 0 bases; J trimming: 5 bases; junction bases outside the gene matches: 6. CDR1 and CDR2 from the germline V gene are MNHEY and SVGAGI. DNA of the CDR3: TGTGCCAGCAGTTACTCACGGACAGGGGGGGGAACTGAAGCTTTCTTT. As protein: CASSYSRTGGGTEAFF.

The chain combines TRBV13 with TRBJ2-3, with 10 bases that match TRBD1. The germline gives CDR1 PRHDT, CDR2 FYEKMQ (reference sequence). This CDR3 has 14 residues. The V gene end was trimmed by 5 bases and the J gene end by 5 bases; junction bases not matched to a gene: 4. CDR3 loop: CASSPRTGGDTQYF. The CDR3 bases are TGTGCCAGCAGCCCCCGGACAGGGGGAGATACGCAGTATTTT. The whole variable domain, remainder taken from reference TRBV13 and TRBJ2-3, is AAGVIQSPRHLIKEKRETATLKCYPIPRHDTVYWYQQGPGQDPQFLISFYEKMQSDKGSIPDRFSAQQFSDYHSELNMSSLELGDSALYFCASSPRTGGDTQYFGPGTRLTVL.

This chain joins TRBV2 and TRBJ2-2, with D uncertain. The length of the CDR3 is 13 residues. The germline V gene encodes CDR1 SNHLY and CDR2 FYNNEI. The V end lost 5 bases, the J end lost 5 bases, and 9 bases lay between the germline ends. The CDR3 loop reads CASSSGYTGELFF. Written as DNA, the CDR3 is TGTGCCAGCAGTTCCGGGTATACCGGGGAGCTGTTTTTT.

V is TRBV7-2 and J is TRBJ2-7, with 8 bases that match TRBD1. Germline loops: CDR1 SGHTA, CDR2 FQGNSA. J gave up 2 bases and V 5 bases, and 5 bases lay outside the gene matches. The CDR3 length is 14 residues. CDR3 in amino acids: CASSRTGMPYEQYF. In DNA form, the CDR3 reads TGTGCCAGCAGCAGGACAGGGATGCCCTACGAGCAGTACTTC.

The chain recombines TRBV10-3 with TRBJ1-1, with 8 nucleotides matching TRBD1. CDR1 ENHRY and CDR2 SYGVKD come from the germline V gene. The CDR3 has 13 residues. With 7 bases clipped from V and 3 bases from J, the junction kept 4 bases outside the gene matches. This chain's CDR3 is CAIKKDRDTEAFF. DNA of the CDR3: TGTGCCATCAAGAAGGACAGGGACACTGAAGCTTTCTTT.

V is TRBV19 and J is TRBJ1-2; D may be TRBD1 (6 bases). V lost 5 bases and J 2 bases, leaving 15 bases between the germline ends. CDR1 LNHDA and CDR2 SQIVND come from the germline V gene (reference sequence). The CDR3 extends over 15 amino acids. The CDR3 DNA follows: TGTGCCAGTAGTCCCTCCGTACAGGGCAACTATGGCTACACCTTC. Protein: CASSPSVQGNYGYTF.